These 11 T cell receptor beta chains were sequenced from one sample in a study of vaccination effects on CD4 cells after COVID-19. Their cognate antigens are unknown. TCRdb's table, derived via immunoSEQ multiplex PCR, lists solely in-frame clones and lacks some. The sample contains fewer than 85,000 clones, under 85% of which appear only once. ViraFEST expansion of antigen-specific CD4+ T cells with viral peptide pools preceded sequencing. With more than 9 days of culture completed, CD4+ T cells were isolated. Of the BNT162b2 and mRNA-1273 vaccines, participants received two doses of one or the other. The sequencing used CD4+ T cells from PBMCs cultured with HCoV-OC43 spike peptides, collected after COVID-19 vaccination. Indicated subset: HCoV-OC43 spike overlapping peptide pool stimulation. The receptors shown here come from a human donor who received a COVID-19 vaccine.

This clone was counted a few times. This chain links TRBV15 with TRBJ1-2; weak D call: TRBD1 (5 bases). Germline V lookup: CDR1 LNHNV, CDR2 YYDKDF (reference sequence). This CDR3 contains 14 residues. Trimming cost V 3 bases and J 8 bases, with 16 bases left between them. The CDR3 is CATSRDGGGTGYTF. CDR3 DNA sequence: TGTGCCACCAGCAGGGATGGTGGAGGGACCGGCTACACCTTC.

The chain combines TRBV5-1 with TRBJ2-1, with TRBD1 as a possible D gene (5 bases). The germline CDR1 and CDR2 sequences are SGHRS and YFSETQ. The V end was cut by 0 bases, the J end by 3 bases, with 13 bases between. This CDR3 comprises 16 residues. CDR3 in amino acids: CASSLDYRQDYNEQFF. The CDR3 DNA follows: TGCGCCAGCAGCTTGGACTACAGGCAGGACTACAATGAGCAGTTCTTC.

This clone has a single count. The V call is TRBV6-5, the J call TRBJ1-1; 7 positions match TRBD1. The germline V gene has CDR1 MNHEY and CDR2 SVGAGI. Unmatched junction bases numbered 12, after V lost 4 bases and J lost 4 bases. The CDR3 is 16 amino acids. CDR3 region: CASSSQSGRGGTEAFF. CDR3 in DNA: TGTGCCAGCAGTTCACAAAGTGGCAGGGGGGGCACTGAAGCTTTCTTT.

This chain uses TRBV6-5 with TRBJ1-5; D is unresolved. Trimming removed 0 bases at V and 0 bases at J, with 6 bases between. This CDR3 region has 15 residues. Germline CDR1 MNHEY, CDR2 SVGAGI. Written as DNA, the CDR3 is TGTGCCAGCAGTTACTCGGGAAATAGCAATCAGCCCCAGCATTTT. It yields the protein CASSYSGNSNQPQHF.

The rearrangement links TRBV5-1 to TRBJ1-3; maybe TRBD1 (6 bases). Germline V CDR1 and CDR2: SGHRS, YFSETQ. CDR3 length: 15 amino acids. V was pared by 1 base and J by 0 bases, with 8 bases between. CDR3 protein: CASSLTGISGNTIYF. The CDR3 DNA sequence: TGCGCCAGCAGCTTGACAGGGATCTCTGGAAACACCATATATTTT.

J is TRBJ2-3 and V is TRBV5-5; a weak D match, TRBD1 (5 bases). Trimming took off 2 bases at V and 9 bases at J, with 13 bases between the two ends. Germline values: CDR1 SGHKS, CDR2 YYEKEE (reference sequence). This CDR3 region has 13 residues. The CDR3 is CASSLTGYGTQYF. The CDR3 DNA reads TGTGCCAGCAGCTTAACAGGTTATGGCACGCAGTATTTT.

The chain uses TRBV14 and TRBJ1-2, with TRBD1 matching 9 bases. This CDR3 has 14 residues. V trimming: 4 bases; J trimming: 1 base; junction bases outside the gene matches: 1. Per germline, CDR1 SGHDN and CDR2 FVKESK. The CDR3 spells CASSPDRGNYGYTF. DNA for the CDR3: TGTGCCAGCAGCCCGGACAGGGGTAACTATGGCTACACCTTC.

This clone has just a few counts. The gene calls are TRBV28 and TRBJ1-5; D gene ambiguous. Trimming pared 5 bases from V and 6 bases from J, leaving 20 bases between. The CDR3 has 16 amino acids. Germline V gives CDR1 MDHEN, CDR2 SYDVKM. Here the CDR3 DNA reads TGTGCCAGCAGTGCTGACCTGGGCAGGCCATTTCAGCCCCAGCATTTT. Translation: CASSADLGRPFQPQHF.

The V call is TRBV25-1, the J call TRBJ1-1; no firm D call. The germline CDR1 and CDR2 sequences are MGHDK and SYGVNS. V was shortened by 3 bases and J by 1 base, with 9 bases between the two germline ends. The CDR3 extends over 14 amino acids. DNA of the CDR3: TGTGCCAGCAGTGAGAGCCCAGGGAACACTGAAGCTTTCTTT. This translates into CASSESPGNTEAFF.

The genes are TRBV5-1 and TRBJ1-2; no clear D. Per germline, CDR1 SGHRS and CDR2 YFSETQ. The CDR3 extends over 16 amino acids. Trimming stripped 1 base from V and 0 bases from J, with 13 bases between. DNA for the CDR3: TGCGCCAGCAGCTTGAACGGACCAAACCCTAACTATGGCTACACCTTC. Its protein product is CASSLNGPNPNYGYTF.

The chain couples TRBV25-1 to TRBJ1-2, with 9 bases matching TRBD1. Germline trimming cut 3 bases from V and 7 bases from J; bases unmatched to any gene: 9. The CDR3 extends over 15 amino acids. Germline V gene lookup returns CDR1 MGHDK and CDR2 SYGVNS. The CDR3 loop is CASSDPGTGSGGYTF. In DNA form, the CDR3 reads TGTGCCAGCAGTGACCCCGGGACAGGGTCCGGTGGCTACACCTTC.